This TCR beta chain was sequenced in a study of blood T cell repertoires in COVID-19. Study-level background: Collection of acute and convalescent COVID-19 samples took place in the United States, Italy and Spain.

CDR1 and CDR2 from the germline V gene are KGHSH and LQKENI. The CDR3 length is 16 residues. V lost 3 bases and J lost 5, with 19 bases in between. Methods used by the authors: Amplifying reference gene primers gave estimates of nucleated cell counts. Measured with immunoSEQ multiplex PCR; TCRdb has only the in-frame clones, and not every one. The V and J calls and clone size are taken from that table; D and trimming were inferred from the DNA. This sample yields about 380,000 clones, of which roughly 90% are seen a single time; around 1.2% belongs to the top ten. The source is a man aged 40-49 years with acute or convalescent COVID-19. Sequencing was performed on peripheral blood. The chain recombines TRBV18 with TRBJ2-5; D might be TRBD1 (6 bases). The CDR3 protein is CASSPFAQGYEETQYF. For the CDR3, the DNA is TGTGCCAGCTCACCCTTCGCACAGGGCTACGAGGAGACCCAGTACTTC.